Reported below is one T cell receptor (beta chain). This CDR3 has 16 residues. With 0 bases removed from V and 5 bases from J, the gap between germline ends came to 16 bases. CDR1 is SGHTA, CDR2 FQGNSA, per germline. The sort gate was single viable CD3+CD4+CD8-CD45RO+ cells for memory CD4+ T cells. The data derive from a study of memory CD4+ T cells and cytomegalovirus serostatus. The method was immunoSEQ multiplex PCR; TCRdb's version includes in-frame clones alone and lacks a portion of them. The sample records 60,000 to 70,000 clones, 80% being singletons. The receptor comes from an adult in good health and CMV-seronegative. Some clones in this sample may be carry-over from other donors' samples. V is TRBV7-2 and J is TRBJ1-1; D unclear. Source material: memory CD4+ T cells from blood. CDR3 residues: CASSLAPLRRGTEAFF. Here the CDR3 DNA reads TGTGCCAGCAGCTTAGCGCCTCTAAGGCGGGGTACTGAAGCTTTCTTT. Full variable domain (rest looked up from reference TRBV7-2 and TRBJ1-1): GAGVSQSPSNKVTEKGKDVELRCDPISGHTALYWYRQSLGQGLEFLIYFQGNSAPDKSGLPSDRFSAERTGGSVSTLTIQRTQQEDSAVYLCASSLAPLRRGTEAFFGQGTRLTVV.